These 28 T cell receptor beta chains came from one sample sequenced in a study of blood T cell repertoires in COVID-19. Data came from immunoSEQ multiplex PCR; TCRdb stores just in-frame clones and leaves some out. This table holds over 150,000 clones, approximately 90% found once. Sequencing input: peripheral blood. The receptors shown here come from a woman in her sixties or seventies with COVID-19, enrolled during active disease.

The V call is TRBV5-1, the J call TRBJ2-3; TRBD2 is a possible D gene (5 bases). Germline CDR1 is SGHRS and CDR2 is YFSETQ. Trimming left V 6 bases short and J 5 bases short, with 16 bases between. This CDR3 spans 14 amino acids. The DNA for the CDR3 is TGCGCCAGCACCCGAGCACGGGCGGGAGATACGCAGTATTTT. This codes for CASTRARAGDTQYF.

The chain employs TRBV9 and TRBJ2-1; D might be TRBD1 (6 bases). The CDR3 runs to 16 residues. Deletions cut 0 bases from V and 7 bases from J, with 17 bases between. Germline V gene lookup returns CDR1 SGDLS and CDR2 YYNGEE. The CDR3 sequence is CASSVDPRGRDNEQFF. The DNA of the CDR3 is TGTGCCAGCAGCGTAGACCCCAGGGGTAGGGATAATGAGCAGTTCTTC.

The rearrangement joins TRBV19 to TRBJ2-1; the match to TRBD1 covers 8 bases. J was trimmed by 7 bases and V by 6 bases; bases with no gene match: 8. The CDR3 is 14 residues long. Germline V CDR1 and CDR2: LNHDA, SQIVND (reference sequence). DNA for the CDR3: TGTGCCAGTAGCACACAGGGGGTGATAAATGAGCAGTTCTTC. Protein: CASSTQGVINEQFF.

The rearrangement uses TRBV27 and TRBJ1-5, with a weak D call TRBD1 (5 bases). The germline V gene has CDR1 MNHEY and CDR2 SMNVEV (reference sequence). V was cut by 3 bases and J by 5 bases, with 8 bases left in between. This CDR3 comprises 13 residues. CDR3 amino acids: CASSLAGYQPQHF. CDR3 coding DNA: TGTGCCAGCAGTTTGGCAGGGTATCAGCCCCAGCATTTT.

CDR3 DNA: TGTGCCAGCAGCCAACCGACAAGGTACCAAGAGACCCAGTACTTC. Its translation: CASSQPTRYQETQYF. The chain carries TRBV3-1 (or the pseudogene TRBV3-2) and TRBJ2-5, with D unclear. V was trimmed by 2 bases and J by 0 bases, leaving 10 bases between them. The CDR3 runs to 15 residues. Germline V gene sequence: CDR1 LGHDT, CDR2 YNNKEL (reference sequence).

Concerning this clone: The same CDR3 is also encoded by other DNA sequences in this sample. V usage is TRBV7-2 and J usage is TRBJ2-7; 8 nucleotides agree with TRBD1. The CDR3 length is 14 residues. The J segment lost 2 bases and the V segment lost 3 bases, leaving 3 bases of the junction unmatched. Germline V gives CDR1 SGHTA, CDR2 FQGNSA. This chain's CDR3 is CASSLTGVAYEQYF. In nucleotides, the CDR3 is TGTGCCAGCAGCTTGACAGGGGTCGCCTACGAGCAGTACTTC.

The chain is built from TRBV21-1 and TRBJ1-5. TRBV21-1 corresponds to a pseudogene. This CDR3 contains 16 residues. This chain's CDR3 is CASTTLGGMGNQPQHF. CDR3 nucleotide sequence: TGTGCCAGCACCACCTTGGGAGGGATGGGCAATCAGCCCCAGCATTTT.

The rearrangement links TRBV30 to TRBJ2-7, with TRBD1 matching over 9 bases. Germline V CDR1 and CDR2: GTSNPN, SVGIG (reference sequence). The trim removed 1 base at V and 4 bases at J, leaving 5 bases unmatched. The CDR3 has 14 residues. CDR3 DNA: TGTGCCTGGAGTGGAGGGGGACAGGGTTACGAGCAGTACTTC. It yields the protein CAWSGGGQGYEQYF.

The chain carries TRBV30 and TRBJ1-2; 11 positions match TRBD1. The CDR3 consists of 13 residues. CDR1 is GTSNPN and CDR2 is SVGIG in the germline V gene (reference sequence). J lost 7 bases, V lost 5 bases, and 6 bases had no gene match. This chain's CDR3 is CAWWDRGSFGYTF. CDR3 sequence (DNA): TGTGCCTGGTGGGACAGGGGGTCTTTTGGCTACACCTTC.

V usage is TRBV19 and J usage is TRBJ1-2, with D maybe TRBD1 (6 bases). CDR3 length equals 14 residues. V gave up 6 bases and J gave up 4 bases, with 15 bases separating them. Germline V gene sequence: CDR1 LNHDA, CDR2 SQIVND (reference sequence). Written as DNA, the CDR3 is TGTGCCAGTAGACCCACAGGGTCGCGCTATGGCTACACCTTC. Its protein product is CASRPTGSRYGYTF. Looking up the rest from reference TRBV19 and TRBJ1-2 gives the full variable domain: DGGITQSPKYLFRKEGQNVTLSCEQNLNHDAMYWYRQDPGQGLRLIYYSQIVNDFQKGDIAEGYSVSREKKESFPLTVTSAQKNPTAFYLCASRPTGSRYGYTFGSGTRLTVV.

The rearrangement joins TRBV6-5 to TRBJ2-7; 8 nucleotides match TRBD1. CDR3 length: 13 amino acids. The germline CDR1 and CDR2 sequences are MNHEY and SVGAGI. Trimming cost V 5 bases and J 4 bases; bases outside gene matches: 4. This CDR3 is CASSSTGGYEQYF. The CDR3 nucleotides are TGTGCCAGCAGTAGCACAGGGGGGTACGAGCAGTACTTC.

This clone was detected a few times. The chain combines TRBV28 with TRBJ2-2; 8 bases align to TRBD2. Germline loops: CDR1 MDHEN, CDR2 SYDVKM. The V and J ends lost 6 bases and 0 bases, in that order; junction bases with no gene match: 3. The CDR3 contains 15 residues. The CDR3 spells CASRQTSANTGELFF. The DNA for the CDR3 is TGTGCCAGCAGACAGACTAGCGCGAACACCGGGGAGCTGTTTTTT.

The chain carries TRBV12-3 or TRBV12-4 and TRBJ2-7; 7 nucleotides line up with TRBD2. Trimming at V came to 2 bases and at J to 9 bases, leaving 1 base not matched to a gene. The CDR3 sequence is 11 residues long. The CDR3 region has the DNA TGTGCCAGCAGTTTAACGGGGGGGCAGTACTTC. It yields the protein CASSLTGGQYF.

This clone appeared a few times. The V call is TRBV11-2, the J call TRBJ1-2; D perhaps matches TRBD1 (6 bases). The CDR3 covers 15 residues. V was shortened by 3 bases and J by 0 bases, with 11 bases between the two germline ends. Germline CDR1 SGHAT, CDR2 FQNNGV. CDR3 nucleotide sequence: TGTGCCAGCAGCTTGGACAGATTAGCTAACTATGGCTACACCTTC. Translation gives CASSLDRLANYGYTF. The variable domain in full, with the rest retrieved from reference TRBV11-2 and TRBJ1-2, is EAGVAQSPRYKIIEKRQSVAFWCNPISGHATLYWYQQILGQGPKLLIQFQNNGVVDDSQLPKDRFSAERLKGVDSTLKIQPAKLEDSAVYLCASSLDRLANYGYTFGSGTRLTVV.

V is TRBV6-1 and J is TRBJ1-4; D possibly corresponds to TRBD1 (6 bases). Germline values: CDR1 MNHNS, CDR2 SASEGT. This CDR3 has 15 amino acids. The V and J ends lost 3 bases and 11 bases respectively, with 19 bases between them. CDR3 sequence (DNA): TGTGCCAGCAGTGACCTTCCGGGACAATTGAGGAAACTGTTTTTT. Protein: CASSDLPGQLRKLFF.

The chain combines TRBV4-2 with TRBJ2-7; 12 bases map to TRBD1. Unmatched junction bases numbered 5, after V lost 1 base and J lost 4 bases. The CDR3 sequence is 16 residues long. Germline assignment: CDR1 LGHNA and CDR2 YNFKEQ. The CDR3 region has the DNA TGTGCCAGCAGCCAAGCCATGGGACAGGGGGCTTACGAGCAGTACTTC. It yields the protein CASSQAMGQGAYEQYF.

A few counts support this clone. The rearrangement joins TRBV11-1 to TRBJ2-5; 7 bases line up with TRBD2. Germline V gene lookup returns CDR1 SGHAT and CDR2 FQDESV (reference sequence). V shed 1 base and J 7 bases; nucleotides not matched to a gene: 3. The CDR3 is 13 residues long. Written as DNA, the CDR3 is TGTGCCAGCAGCTTAGAGGCGGGAGCGACCCAGTACTTC. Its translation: CASSLEAGATQYF.

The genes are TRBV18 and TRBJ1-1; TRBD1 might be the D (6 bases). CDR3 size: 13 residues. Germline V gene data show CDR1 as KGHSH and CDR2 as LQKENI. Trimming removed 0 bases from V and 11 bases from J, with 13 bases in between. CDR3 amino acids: CASSPPQGMLAFF. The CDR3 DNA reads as TGTGCCAGCTCACCACCGCAGGGGATGTTGGCTTTCTTT.

CDR3: CATSTADTQYF. In DNA, the CDR3 is TGTGCCACCAGTACGGCAGATACGCAGTATTTT. This chain uses TRBV24-1 with TRBJ2-3, with D uncertain. The ends were cut back, 6 bases at V and 4 bases at J, with 4 bases in the middle. Germline V lookup: CDR1 KGHDR, CDR2 SFDVKD. CDR3 length equals 11 residues.

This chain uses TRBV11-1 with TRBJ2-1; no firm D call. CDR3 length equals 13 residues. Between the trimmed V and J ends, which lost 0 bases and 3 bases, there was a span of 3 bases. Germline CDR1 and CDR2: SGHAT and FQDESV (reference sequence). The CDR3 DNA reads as TGTGCCAGCAGCTTAGCCAACTACAATGAGCAGTTCTTC. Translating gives CASSLANYNEQFF.

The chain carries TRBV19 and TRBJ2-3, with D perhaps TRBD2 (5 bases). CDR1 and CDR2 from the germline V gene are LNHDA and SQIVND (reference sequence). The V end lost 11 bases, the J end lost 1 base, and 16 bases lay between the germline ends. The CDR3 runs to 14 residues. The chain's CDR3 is CASETGFGTDTQYF. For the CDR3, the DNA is TGTGCCTCCGAGACGGGGTTCGGCACAGATACGCAGTATTTT.

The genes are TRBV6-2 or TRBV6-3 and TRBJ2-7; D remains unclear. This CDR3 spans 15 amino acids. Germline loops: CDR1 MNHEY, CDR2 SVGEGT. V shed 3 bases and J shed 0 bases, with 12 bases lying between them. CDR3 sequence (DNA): TGTGCCAGCAGTTATGGGCCAGATACCTCCTACGAGCAGTACTTC. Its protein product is CASSYGPDTSYEQYF.

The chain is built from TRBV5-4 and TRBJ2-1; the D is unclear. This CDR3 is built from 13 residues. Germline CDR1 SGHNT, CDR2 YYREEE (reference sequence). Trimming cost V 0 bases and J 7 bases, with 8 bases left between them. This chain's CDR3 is CASSLGAVNEQFF. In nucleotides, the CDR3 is TGTGCCAGCAGCTTGGGTGCGGTAAATGAGCAGTTCTTC.

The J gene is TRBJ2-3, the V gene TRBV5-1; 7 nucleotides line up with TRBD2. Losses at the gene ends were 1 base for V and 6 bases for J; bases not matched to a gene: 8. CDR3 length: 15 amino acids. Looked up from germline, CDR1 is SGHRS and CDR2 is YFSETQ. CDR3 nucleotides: TGCGCCAGCAGCTTGAGCGGGGAGGGGAGGGATACGCAGTATTTT. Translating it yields CASSLSGEGRDTQYF.

The CDR3 protein is CSANRRPQETQYF. Here the CDR3 DNA reads TGCAGCGCCAACAGGAGACCCCAAGAGACCCAGTACTTC. This chain links TRBV29-1 with TRBJ2-5; a weak D match, TRBD1 (5 bases). There are 13 residues in the CDR3. Germline V gives CDR1 SQVTM, CDR2 ANQGSEA. Deletions cut 7 bases from V and 1 base from J, with 13 bases between.

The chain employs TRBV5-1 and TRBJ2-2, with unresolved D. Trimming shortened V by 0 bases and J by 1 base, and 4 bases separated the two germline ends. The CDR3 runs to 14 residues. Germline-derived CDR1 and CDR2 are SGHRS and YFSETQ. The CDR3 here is CASSLGQNTGELFF. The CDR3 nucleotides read TGCGCCAGCAGCTTGGGACAGAACACCGGGGAGCTGTTTTTT.

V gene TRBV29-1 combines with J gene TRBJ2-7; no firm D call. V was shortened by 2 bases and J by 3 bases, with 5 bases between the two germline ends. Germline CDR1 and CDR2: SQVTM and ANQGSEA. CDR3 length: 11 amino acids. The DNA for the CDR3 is TGCAGCGTTGAAATCGGCTACGAGCAGTACTTC. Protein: CSVEIGYEQYF.

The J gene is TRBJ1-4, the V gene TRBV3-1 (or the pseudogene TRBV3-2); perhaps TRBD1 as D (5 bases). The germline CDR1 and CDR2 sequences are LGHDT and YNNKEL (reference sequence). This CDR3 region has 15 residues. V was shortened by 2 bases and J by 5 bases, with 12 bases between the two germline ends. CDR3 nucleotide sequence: TGTGCCAGCAGCCAATCCCCAGGGCCAAATGAAAAACTGTTTTTT. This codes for CASSQSPGPNEKLFF.